This T cell receptor (beta chain) was identified in a study of CXCR3-negative and CXCR3-positive naive CD8 T cells. The study's findings and limits: The naive subsets expressed comparable surface CD5, and the authors inferred TCR strength from TRB CDR3 properties. Relative to CXCR3-negative naive cells, CXCR3-positive naive cells had more hydrophobic TRB CDR3s. Most assays used freshly isolated PBMCs, as cryopreservation partially reduced CXCR3. Whereas memory cells differed, naive CXCR3-negative and CXCR3-positive cells shared similar TRBV-TRBJ usage. For memory CD8+ cells diversity was much lower, but both naive subsets had comparably high diversity.

Carrying UMI labels, the TRB cDNA libraries were prepared through 5' RACE. For each CDR3 protein, TCRdb gives one entry from its re-call of the 5' RACE reads, without DNA. This table lists 75,000 to 100,000 distinct CDR3 sequences. There are 14 residues in the CDR3. Germline V gene lookup returns CDR1 SQVTM and CDR2 ANQGSEA. Remarks on this clonotype: Its antigen remains unknown.

Sequencing was done on a sample of naive CXCR3+ CD8+ T cells from blood. Subset in this sample: CD45RO-CCR7+CD27+CD95- naive CD8+ T cells expressing CXCR3 (TNR3+). The origin of this receptor is a human donor in good health. Some clones in this sample may be carry-over from other donors' samples. The chain links TRBV29-1 to TRBJ2-3; the TCRdb call, TRBD1, lacks DNA for checking. The chain's CDR3 is CSVEGQGAADTQYF.